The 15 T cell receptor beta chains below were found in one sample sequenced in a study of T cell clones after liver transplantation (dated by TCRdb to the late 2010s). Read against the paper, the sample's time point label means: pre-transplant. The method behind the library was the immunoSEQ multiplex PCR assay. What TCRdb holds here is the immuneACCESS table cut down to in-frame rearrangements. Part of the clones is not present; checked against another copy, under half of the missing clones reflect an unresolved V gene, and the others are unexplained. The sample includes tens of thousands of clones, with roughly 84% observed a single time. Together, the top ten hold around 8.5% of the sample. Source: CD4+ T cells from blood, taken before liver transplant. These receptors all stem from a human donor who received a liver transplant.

In DNA, the CDR3 is TGTGCCAGCAGCTCCGCCCGGACGAGAGGTGGGCAAGAGACCCAGTACTTC. Protein product: CASSSARTRGGQETQYF. V and J are TRBV7-3 and TRBJ2-5; D gene ambiguous. Germline V lookup: CDR1 SGHTA, CDR2 FQGTGA. Trimming removed 4 bases from V and 2 bases from J, with 20 bases in between. The CDR3 has 17 residues. Looking up the rest from reference TRBV7-3 and TRBJ2-5 gives the full variable domain: GAGVSQTPSNKVTEKGKYVELRCDPISGHTALYWYRQSLGQGPEFLIYFQGTGAADDSGLPNDRFFAVRPEGSVSTLKIQRTERGDSAVYLCASSSARTRGGQETQYFGPGTRLLVL.

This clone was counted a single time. The CDR3 sequence is CASSLRRSTEAFF. The CDR3 DNA is TGCGCCAGCAGCTTACGGAGATCCACTGAAGCTTTCTTT. The J gene is TRBJ1-1, the V gene TRBV5-1; D ambiguous. From germline, CDR1 is SGHRS and CDR2 YFSETQ. V was trimmed by 2 bases and J by 4 bases, leaving 9 bases between them. The CDR3 totals 13 residues. The full variable domain, with the rest looked up from reference TRBV5-1 and TRBJ1-1, is KAGVTQTPRYLIKTRGQQVTLSCSPISGHRSVSWYQQTPGQGLQFLFEYFSETQRNKGNFPGRFSGRQFSNSRSEMNVSTLELGDSALYLCASSLRRSTEAFFGQGTRLTVV.

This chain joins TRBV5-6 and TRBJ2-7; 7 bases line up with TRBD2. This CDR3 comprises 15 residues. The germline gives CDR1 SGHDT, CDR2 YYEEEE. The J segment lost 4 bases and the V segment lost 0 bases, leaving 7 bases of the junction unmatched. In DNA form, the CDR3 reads TGTGCCAGCAGCTTGGTAACGGGGGGATCATACGAGCAGTACTTC. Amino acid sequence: CASSLVTGGSYEQYF.

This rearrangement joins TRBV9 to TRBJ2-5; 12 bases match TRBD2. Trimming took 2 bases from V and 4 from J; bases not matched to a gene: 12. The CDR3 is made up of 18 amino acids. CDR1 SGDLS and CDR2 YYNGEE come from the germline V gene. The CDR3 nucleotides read TGTGCCAGCAGCGTCGCCGGGACTAGCGGGCGGGGGGGAGAGACCCAGTACTTC. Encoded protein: CASSVAGTSGRGGETQYF.

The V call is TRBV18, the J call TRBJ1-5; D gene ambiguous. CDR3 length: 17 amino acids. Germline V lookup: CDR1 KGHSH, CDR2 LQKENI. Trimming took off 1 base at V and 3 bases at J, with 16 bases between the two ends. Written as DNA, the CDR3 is TGTGCCAGCTCACCACTAAAGTTGGACTGGGACAATCAGCCCCAGCATTTT. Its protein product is CASSPLKLDWDNQPQHF.

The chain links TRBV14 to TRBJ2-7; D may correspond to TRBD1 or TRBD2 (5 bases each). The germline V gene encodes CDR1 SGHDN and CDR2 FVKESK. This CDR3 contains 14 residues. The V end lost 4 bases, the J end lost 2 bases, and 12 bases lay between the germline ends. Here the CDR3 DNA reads TGTGCCAGCAGCCTGGGACGGACCACCTACGAGCAGTACTTC. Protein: CASSLGRTTYEQYF. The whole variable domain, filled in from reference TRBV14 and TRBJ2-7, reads EAGVTQFPSHSVIEKGQTVTLRCDPISGHDNLYWYRRVMGKEIKFLLHFVKESKQDESGMPNNRFLAERTGGTYSTLKVQPAELEDSGVYFCASSLGRTTYEQYFGPGTRLTVT.

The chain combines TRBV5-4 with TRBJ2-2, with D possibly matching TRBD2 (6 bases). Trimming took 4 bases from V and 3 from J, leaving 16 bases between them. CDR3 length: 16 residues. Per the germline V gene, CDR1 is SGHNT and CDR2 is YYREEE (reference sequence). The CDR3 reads CASSLGAGSDTGELFF. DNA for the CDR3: TGTGCCAGCAGCCTGGGCGCGGGGTCGGACACCGGGGAGCTGTTTTTT.

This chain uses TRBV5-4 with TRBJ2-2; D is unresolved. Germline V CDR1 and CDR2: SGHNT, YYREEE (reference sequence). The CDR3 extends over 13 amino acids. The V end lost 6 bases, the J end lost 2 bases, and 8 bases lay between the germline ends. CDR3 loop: CASTTPNTGELFF. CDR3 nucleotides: TGTGCCAGCACGACACCTAACACCGGGGAGCTGTTTTTT.

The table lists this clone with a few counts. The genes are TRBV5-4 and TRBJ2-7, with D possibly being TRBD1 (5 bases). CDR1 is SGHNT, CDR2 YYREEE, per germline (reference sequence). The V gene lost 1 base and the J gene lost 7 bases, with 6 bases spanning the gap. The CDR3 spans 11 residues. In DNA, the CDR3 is TGTGCCAGCAGCTTGAACAGGGAGCAGTACTTC. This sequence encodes CASSLNREQYF.

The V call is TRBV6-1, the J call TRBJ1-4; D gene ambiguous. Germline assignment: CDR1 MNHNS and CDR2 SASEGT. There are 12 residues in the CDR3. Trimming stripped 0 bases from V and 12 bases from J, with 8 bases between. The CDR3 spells CASSEAPFELFF. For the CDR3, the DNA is TGTGCCAGCAGTGAAGCGCCGTTCGAACTGTTTTTT.

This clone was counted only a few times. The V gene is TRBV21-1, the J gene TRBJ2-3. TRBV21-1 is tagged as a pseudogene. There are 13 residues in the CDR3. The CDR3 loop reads CASSKVTTDTQYF. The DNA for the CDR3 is TGTGCCAGCAGCAAAGTTACCACAGATACGCAGTATTTT.

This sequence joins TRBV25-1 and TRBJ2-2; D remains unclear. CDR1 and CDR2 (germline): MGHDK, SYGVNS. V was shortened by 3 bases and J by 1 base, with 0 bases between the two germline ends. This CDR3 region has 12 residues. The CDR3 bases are TGTGCCAGCAGTGAGAACACCGGGGAGCTGTTTTTT. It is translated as CASSENTGELFF.

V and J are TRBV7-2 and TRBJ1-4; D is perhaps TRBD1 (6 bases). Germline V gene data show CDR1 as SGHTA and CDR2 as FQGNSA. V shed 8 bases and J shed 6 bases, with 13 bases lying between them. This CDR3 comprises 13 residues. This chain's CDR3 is CASSGTGYEKLFF. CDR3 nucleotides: TGTGCCAGCTCGGGCACAGGGTATGAAAAACTGTTTTTT.

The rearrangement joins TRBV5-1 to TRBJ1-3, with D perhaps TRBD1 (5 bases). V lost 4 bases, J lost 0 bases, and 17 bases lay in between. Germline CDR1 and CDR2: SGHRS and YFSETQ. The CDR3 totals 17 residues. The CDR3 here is CASSSYPGTTSGNTIYF. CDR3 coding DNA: TGCGCCAGCAGCAGTTATCCAGGGACGACCTCTGGAAACACCATATATTTT.

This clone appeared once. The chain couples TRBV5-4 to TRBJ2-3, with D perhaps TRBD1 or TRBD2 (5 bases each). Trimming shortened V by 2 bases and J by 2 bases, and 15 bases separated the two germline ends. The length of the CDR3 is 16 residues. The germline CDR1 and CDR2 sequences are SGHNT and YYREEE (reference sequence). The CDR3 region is CASSLGWTGTTDTQYF. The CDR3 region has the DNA TGTGCCAGCAGCTTAGGGTGGACGGGGACCACAGATACGCAGTATTTT.